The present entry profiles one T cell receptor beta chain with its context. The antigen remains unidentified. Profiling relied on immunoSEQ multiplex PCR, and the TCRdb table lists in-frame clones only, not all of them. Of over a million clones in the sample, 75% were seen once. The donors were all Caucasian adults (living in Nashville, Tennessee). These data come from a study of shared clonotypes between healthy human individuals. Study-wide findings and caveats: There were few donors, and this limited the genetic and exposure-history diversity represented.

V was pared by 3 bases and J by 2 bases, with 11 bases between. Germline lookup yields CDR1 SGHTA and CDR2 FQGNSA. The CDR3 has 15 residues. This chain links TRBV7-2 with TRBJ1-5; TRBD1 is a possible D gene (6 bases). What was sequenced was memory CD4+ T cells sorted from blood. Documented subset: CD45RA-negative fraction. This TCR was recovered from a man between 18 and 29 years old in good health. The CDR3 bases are TGTGCCAGCAGCTTCGCACAGGGCGGCAATCAGCCCCAGCATTTT. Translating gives CASSFAQGGNQPQHF.